These T cell receptor beta chains were read from a single sample in a study of T cell responses to AZD1222 COVID-19 vaccine. Clones were sequenced by immunoSEQ multiplex PCR, and TCRdb holds only the in-frame ones, with some missing. The sample records 99,000 or so clones, over 90% being singletons. Source: peripheral blood, taken on day 0 of AZD1222 vaccination. The source is an adult in good health. The CDR3 runs from the conserved cysteine through the conserved F or W. A D gene is named only where the DNA matches it firmly. Clone size is given for some rows only: seen once, a few or many times, or a class if the clone is expanded.

cdr3_length,clone_size,d_call,v_call,j_call,cdr3_nt,cdr3_aa
13,.,.,TRBV19,TRBJ2-1,TGTGCCAGTAGTATGCAGGTCTACAATGAGCAGTTCTTC,CASSMQVYNEQFF
13,.,.,TRBV11-2,TRBJ2-3,TGTGCCAGCAGCTTTGAGCAGACAGATACGCAGTATTTT,CASSFEQTDTQYF
15,.,.,TRBV7-9,TRBJ2-4,TGTGCCAGCAGCTCCACCCGAATAGCCAAAAACATTCAGTACTTC,CASSSTRIAKNIQYF
16,.,.,TRBV5-6,TRBJ1-2,TGTGCCAGCAGCGCCGTATGGCCGGCCCCAGACTATGGCTACACCTTC,CASSAVWPAPDYGYTF
18,.,TRBD2,TRBV5-5,TRBJ2-2,TGTGCCAGCACTTTGGAGTTACTAGCGGGAGGGCGGACCGGGGAGCTGTTTTTT,CASTLELLAGGRTGELFF
12,.,.,TRBV12-3/TRBV12-4,TRBJ2-5,TGTGCCAGCAGTTTAGGGTCAGAGACCCAGTACTTC,CASSLGSETQYF
14,.,TRBD1,TRBV25-1,TRBJ2-1,TGTGCCAGCCGATCCGACAGGGGAGACAATGAGCAGTTCTTC,CASRSDRGDNEQFF
13,.,.,TRBV5-1,TRBJ1-2,TGCGCCAGCAGGACCACAGGGCTTGGGGGCTACACCTTC,CASRTTGLGGYTF
19,.,.,TRBV27,TRBJ2-3,TGTGCCAGCACCCCCGCCGCCCGGTACGGAGTGGGTGTGGAAGATACGCAGTATTTT,CASTPAARYGVGVEDTQYF
11,.,.,TRBV19,TRBJ1-1,TGTGCCAGTAGTATCAACACTGAAGCTTTCTTT,CASSINTEAFF
13,once,.,TRBV29-1,TRBJ1-2,TGCAGCGTTAGGGACACGGCCACATATGGCTACACCTTC,CSVRDTATYGYTF